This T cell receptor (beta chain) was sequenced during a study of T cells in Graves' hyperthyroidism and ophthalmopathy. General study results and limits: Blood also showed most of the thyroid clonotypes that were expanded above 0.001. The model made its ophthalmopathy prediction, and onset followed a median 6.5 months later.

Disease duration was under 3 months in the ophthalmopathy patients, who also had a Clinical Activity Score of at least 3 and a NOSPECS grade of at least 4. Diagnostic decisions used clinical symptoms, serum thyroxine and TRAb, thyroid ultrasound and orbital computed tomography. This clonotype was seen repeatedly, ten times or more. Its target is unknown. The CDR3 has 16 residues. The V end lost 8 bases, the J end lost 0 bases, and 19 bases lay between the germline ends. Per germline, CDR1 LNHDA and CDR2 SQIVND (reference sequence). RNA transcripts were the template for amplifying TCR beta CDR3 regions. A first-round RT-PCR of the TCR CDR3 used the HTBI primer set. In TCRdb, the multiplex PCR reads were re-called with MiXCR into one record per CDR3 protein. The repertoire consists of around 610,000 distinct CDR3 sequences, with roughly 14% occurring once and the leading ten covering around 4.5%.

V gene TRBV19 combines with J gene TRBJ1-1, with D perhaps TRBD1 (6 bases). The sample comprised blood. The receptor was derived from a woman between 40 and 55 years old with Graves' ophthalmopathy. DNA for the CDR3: TGTGCCAGTGCCAATCTTCGGGGGCCCATGAACACTGAAGCTTTCTTT. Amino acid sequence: CASANLRGPMNTEAFF.